This T cell receptor beta chain was sequenced in a study of cytomegalovirus exposure and HLA in healthy donors. Study-wide points: It was 150 or so TCR beta chains that were listed as cytomegalovirus-associated.

TCRdb's copy holds only in-frame clones and misses some; the assay was immunoSEQ multiplex PCR. The data show 150,000 to 200,000 clones, with less than 95% seen just once and around 3% held by the top ten. V lost 3 bases and J lost 4, with 14 bases in between. Germline V CDR1 and CDR2: MNHNS, SASEGT. The CDR3 contains 15 residues. On this clone: Its antigen remains unidentified.

This receptor was identified in a woman aged 18-29 years in good health and CMV-seropositive. The sample taken for sequencing was PBMCs. The chain has TRBV6-1 and TRBJ2-3, with D possibly being TRBD2 (5 bases). Here the CDR3 DNA reads TGTGCCAGCAGTGAGTGGACTTCAAGGCCAGATACGCAGTATTTT. This codes for CASSEWTSRPDTQYF.